This T cell receptor beta chain is from a study of cytomegalovirus exposure and HLA in healthy donors. Whole-study findings and limits: According to an earlier analysis, most TCR beta V segments yielded productive rearrangements about 87% or about 30% of the time.

The PCR employed 60 Vbeta primers together with 13 Jbeta primers. Assay used: immunoSEQ multiplex PCR; TCRdb lists only in-frame clones, some missing. The table shows approximately 190,000 clones, with more than 75% occurring only once. In regard to this clone: No antigen is known for it.

Material for sequencing was PBMCs. The receptor comes from a woman younger than 35 in good health and CMV-seronegative.

In DNA form, the CDR3 reads TGTGCCAGCAGTGACCCCCGTAGCGGGAGTACTGAGACCCAGTACTTC. Translated: CASSDPRSGSTETQYF. This chain uses TRBV6-1 with TRBJ2-5, with 9 bases fitting TRBD2. The V gene end was trimmed by 3 bases and the J gene end by 5 bases; junction bases not matched to a gene: 10. In germline, CDR1 is MNHNS, CDR2 SASEGT. The CDR3 has 16 residues.